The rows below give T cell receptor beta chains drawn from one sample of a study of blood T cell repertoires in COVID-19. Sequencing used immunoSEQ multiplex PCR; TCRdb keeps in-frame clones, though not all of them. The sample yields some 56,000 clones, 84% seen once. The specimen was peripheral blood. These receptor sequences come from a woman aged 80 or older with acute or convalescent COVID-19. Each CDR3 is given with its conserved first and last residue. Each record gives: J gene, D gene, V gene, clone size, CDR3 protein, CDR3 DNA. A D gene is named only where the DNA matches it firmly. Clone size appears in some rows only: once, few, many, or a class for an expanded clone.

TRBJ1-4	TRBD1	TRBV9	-	CASSRTGGYEKLFF	TGTGCCAGCAGCCGAACAGGGGGATATGAAAAACTGTTTTTT
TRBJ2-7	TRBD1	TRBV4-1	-	CASSLVGGQESYEQYF	TGCGCCAGCAGCCTAGTCGGGGGACAGGAGTCCTACGAGCAGTACTTC
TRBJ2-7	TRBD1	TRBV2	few	CASRADRVEQYF	TGTGCCAGCAGGGCTGACAGGGTCGAGCAGTACTTC
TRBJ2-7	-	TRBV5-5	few	CASSLATGDPYEQYF	TGTGCCAGCAGCTTGGCCACCGGGGATCCCTACGAGCAGTACTTC
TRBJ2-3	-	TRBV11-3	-	CASSPGTPFTDTQYF	TGTGCCAGCAGTCCCGGGACTCCCTTCACAGATACGCAGTATTTT
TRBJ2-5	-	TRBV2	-	CASSEAPGEETQYF	TGTGCCAGCAGTGAAGCCCCGGGGGAAGAGACCCAGTACTTC
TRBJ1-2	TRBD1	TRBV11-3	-	CASSLGQDFYGYTF	TGTGCCAGCAGCCTCGGACAGGATTTCTATGGCTACACCTTC
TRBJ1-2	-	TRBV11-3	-	CASSPGSNYGYTF	TGTGCCAGCAGCCCCGGGAGTAACTATGGCTACACCTTC
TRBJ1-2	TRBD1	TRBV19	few	CASLDRTGGYTF	TGTGCCAGTCTGGACAGGACGGGGGGCTACACCTTC
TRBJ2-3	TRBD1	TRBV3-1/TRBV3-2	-	CASSYGTESDTQYF	TGTGCCAGCAGCTACGGGACAGAGTCAGATACGCAGTATTTT
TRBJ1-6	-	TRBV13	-	CASSSTSSGRGNNSPLHF	TGTGCCAGCAGCTCCACGAGCTCGGGACGGGGGAATAATTCACCCCTCCACTTT
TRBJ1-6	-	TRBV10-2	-	CASSIGNNSPLHF	TGCGCCAGCAGCATCGGGAACAATTCACCCCTCCACTTT
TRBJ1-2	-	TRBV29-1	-	CSVDQLRGNYGYTF	TGCAGCGTTGATCAACTACGGGGGAACTATGGCTACACCTTC
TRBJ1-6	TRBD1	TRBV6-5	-	CASSPLGQGESPLHF	TGTGCCAGCAGCCCCCTTGGACAGGGGGAATCACCCCTCCACTTT
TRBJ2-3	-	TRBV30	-	CAWSVPPADTQYF	TGTGCCTGGAGTGTACCCCCAGCAGATACGCAGTATTTT
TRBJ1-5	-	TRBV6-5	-	CASSLRGGFQPQHF	TGTGCCAGCAGTCTCAGGGGAGGGTTTCAGCCCCAGCATTTT
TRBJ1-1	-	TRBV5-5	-	CASSLTGNTEAFF	TGTGCCAGCAGCTTGACAGGGAACACTGAAGCTTTCTTT
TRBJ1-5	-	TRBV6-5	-	CASSPGEGNQPQHF	TGTGCCAGCAGCCCCGGGGAGGGGAATCAGCCCCAGCATTTT
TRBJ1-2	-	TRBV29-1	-	CSVYRVDGYTF	TGCAGCGTGTACAGGGTGGATGGCTACACCTTC
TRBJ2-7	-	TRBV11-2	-	CASSLDLGSRAYEQYF	TGTGCCAGCAGCCTAGATCTGGGCAGTCGTGCCTACGAGCAGTACTTC
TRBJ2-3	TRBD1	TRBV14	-	CASSPFRGQGTDTQYF	TGTGCCAGCAGCCCCTTCAGGGGGCAAGGCACAGATACGCAGTATTTT
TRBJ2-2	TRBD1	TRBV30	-	CAWRGTVTGELFF	TGTGCCTGGAGGGGGACAGTCACCGGGGAGCTGTTTTTT
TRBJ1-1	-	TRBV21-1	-	CASTQRGRSATPSEAFF	TGTGCCAGCACCCAAAGAGGTAGGAGCGCGACCCCGTCTGAAGCTTTCTTT
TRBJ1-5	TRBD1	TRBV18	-	CASSPGTGGGQPQHF	TGTGCCAGCTCACCTGGGACAGGGGGAGGCCAGCCCCAGCATTTT
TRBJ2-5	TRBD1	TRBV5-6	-	CASSGGDRAETQYF	TGTGCCAGCAGCGGGGGGGACAGGGCCGAGACCCAGTACTTC
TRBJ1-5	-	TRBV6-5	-	CASSPSEGNQPQHF	TGTGCCAGCAGTCCGAGTGAAGGCAATCAGCCCCAGCATTTT
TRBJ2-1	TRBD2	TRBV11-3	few	CASSLGTGSGGPYNEQFF	TGTGCCAGCAGCTTAGGGACTGGGAGCGGGGGGCCCTACAATGAGCAGTTCTTC
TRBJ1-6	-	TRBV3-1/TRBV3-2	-	CASSQAYAGNSYNSPLHF	TGTGCCAGCAGCCAAGCCTATGCAGGGAACTCCTATAATTCACCCCTCCACTTT
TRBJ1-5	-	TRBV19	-	CASSIDGTGAYSNQPQHF	TGTGCCAGTAGTATTGATGGCACAGGAGCTTATAGCAATCAGCCCCAGCATTTT
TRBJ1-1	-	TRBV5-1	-	CASSLGQGYNTEAFF	TGCGCCAGCAGCTTGGGGCAGGGATATAACACTGAAGCTTTCTTT
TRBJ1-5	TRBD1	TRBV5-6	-	CASSLDRGVNQPQHF	TGTGCCAGCAGCTTGGACAGGGGGGTCAATCAGCCCCAGCATTTT
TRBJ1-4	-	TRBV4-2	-	CASSVTQGGGEKLFF	TGTGCCAGCAGCGTGACCCAGGGAGGTGGTGAAAAACTGTTTTTT
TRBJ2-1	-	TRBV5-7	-	CASSLAGRGASSYNEQFF	TGTGCCAGCAGCTTGGCTGGCCGGGGGGCGTCTTCCTACAATGAGCAGTTCTTC
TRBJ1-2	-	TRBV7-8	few	CASSPPGQANGGYTF	TGTGCCAGCAGCCCACCGGGACAAGCAAACGGGGGCTACACCTTC
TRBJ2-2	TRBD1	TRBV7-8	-	CASSQGTGRAGELFF	TGTGCCAGCAGCCAAGGGACAGGGAGAGCCGGGGAGCTGTTTTTT
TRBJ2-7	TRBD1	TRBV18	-	CASSPQGGGPYEQYF	TGTGCCAGCTCCCCACAAGGGGGCGGGCCCTACGAGCAGTACTTC
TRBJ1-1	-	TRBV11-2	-	CASSLGGEMWAFF	TGTGCCAGCAGCTTGGGGGGGGAGATGTGGGCTTTCTTT
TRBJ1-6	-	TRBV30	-	CAWRSVSTLPRVHF	TGTGCCTGGAGATCCGTTTCGACCCTCCCCAGGGTCCACTTT
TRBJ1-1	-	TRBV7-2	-	CASSSPKQAEAFF	TGTGCCAGCAGCTCCCCGAAGCAGGCGGAAGCTTTCTTT
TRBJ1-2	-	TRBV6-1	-	CASSESGDYGYTF	TGTGCCAGCAGTGAGTCCGGAGACTATGGCTACACCTTC
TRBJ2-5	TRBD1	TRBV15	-	CATSRDRAVWRETQYF	TGTGCCACCAGCCGGGACAGGGCTGTCTGGAGAGAGACCCAGTACTTC
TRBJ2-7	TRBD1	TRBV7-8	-	CASSFQNRQGFTYEQYF	TGTGCCAGCAGCTTTCAGAATCGACAGGGGTTTACCTACGAGCAGTACTTC
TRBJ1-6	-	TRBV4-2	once	CASSQDRGNSPLHF	TGTGCCAGCAGCCAAGACCGGGGGAATTCACCCCTCCACTTT
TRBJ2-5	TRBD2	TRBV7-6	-	CASSSMGLAVQETQYF	TGTGCCAGCAGCTCAATGGGACTAGCGGTCCAAGAGACCCAGTACTTC
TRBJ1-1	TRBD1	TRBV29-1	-	CSVDRGLGSFF	TGCAGCGTAGACAGGGGCTTGGGTTCTTTCTTT